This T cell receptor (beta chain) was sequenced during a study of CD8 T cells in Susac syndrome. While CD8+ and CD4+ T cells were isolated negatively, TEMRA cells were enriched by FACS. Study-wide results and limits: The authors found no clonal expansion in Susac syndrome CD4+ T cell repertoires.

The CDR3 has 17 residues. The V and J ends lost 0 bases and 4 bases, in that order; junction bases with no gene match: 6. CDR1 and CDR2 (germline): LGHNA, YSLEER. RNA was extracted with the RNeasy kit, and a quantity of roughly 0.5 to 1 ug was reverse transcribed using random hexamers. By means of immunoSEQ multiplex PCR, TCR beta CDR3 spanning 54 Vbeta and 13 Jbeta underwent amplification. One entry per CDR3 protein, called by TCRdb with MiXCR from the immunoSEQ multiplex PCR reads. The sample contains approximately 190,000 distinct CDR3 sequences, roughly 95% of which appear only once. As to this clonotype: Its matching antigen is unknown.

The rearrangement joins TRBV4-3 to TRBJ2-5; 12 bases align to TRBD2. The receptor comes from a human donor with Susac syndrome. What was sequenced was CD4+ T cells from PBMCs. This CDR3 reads CASSQDIASGGAETQYF. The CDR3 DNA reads TGCGCCAGCAGCCAAGATATCGCTAGCGGGGGGGCAGAGACCCAGTACTTC.